These T cell receptor beta chains were read from a single sample in a study of human T cells and chemical hapten exposure. TCRdb redid the calling of the RACE reads with MiXCR, one entry per CDR3 protein. This sample has fewer than 300,000 distinct CDR3 sequences, with 7.5% to 10% found just once. This sample comprised whole blood, obtained in connection with sensitization to the hapten diphenylcyclopropenone (DPC). These receptor sequences come from a woman aged 40 to 50 with alopecia areata. Some clones in this sample may be carry-over from other donors' samples. Each CDR3 is given with its conserved first and last residue. Each record gives: D gene, V gene, clone size, J gene, CDR3 protein, CDR3 DNA. D genes are given only for firm matches. The size entry is marked missing in some rows and otherwise reads once, few, many or a size class.

d_call: -; v_call: TRBV7-9; clone_size: -; j_call: TRBJ1-6; cdr3_aa: CASSLAGGIGNSPLHF; cdr3_nt: TGTGCCAGCAGCTTAGCAGGGGGTATCGGTAATTCACCCCTCCACTTT
d_call: TRBD2; v_call: TRBV7-3; clone_size: few; j_call: TRBJ2-1; cdr3_aa: CASSPTSVDNEQFF; cdr3_nt: TGTGCCAGCAGCCCGACTAGCGTCGACAATGAGCAGTTCTTC
d_call: TRBD2; v_call: TRBV6-2/TRBV6-3; clone_size: -; j_call: TRBJ2-7; cdr3_aa: CASRDGTSGKNEQYF; cdr3_nt: TGTGCCAGCAGGGATGGGACTAGCGGGAAGAACGAGCAGTACTTC
d_call: -; v_call: TRBV7-9; clone_size: few; j_call: TRBJ2-2; cdr3_aa: CASSFDNISPGELFF; cdr3_nt: TGTGCCAGCAGCTTTGATAACATCAGTCCCGGGGAGCTGTTTTTT
d_call: TRBD1; v_call: TRBV28; clone_size: few; j_call: TRBJ1-2; cdr3_aa: CASSSRTGSGYTF; cdr3_nt: TGTGCCAGCAGTTCCCGGACAGGGAGCGGCTACACCTTC
d_call: -; v_call: TRBV25-1; clone_size: few; j_call: TRBJ1-2; cdr3_aa: CASSETYGYTF; cdr3_nt: TGTGCCAGCAGTGAAACCTATGGCTACACCTTC
d_call: -; v_call: TRBV25-1; clone_size: few; j_call: TRBJ1-2; cdr3_aa: CASSEYNGGDYGYTF; cdr3_nt: TGTGCCAGCAGTGAATATAACGGAGGCGACTATGGCTACACCTTC
d_call: TRBD1; v_call: TRBV6-2/TRBV6-3; clone_size: -; j_call: TRBJ2-7; cdr3_aa: CASRGHGQGANEQYF; cdr3_nt: TGTGCCAGCAGAGGACACGGACAGGGGGCGAACGAGCAGTACTTC
d_call: -; v_call: TRBV29-1; clone_size: many; j_call: TRBJ2-1; cdr3_aa: CSVEDLPRGGVVNEQFF; cdr3_nt: TGCAGCGTTGAAGATCTCCCTAGGGGGGGCGTGGTCAATGAGCAGTTCTTC
d_call: TRBD2; v_call: TRBV9; clone_size: many; j_call: TRBJ2-5; cdr3_aa: CASSVSGLYQETQYF; cdr3_nt: TGTGCCAGCAGCGTTAGCGGGTTGTACCAAGAGACCCAGTACTTC
d_call: -; v_call: TRBV7-2; clone_size: many; j_call: TRBJ2-7; cdr3_aa: CASSLDRGLNEQYF; cdr3_nt: TGTGCCAGCAGCTTAGACAGGGGACTCAACGAGCAGTACTTC
d_call: -; v_call: TRBV20-1; clone_size: -; j_call: TRBJ2-1; cdr3_aa: CSASVADWTHSEQFF; cdr3_nt: TGCAGTGCTAGTGTGGCCGACTGGACCCACAGTGAGCAGTTCTTC
d_call: -; v_call: TRBV28; clone_size: -; j_call: TRBJ1-1; cdr3_aa: CASSLRLPWAFF; cdr3_nt: TGTGCCAGCAGCCTCAGGCTACCTTGGGCTTTCTTT
d_call: -; v_call: TRBV29-1; clone_size: -; j_call: TRBJ1-2; cdr3_aa: CSVERVVDGYTF; cdr3_nt: TGCAGCGTTGAAAGGGTGGTCGATGGCTACACCTTC
d_call: TRBD1; v_call: TRBV7-8; clone_size: few; j_call: TRBJ1-2; cdr3_aa: CASSPPPGGRGGYGYTF; cdr3_nt: TGTGCCAGCAGCCCGCCCCCGGGGGGCAGGGGGGGCTATGGCTACACCTTC
d_call: -; v_call: TRBV20-1; clone_size: -; j_call: TRBJ1-5; cdr3_aa: CSAREDSNQPQHF; cdr3_nt: TGCAGTGCTAGAGAGGATTCCAATCAGCCCCAGCATTTT
d_call: -; v_call: TRBV12-3/TRBV12-4; clone_size: few; j_call: TRBJ2-7; cdr3_aa: CASSLGILGGEQYF; cdr3_nt: TGTGCCAGCAGTTTGGGTATTCTAGGAGGCGAGCAGTACTTC
d_call: -; v_call: TRBV21-1; clone_size: -; j_call: TRBJ1-4; cdr3_aa: CASSKVSAAQGANEKLFF; cdr3_nt: TGTGCCAGCAGCAAAGTCAGTGCGGCCCAAGGGGCTAATGAAAAACTGTTTTTT
d_call: TRBD1; v_call: TRBV12-5; clone_size: -; j_call: TRBJ1-1; cdr3_aa: CASGLGGQLEAFF; cdr3_nt: TGTGCTAGTGGTTTGGGGGGACAGCTTGAAGCTTTCTTT
d_call: -; v_call: TRBV5-4; clone_size: -; j_call: TRBJ2-7; cdr3_aa: CASSLKGGNEQYF; cdr3_nt: TGTGCCAGCAGCTTGAAGGGGGGTAACGAGCAGTACTTC
d_call: -; v_call: TRBV5-1; clone_size: -; j_call: TRBJ2-2; cdr3_aa: CASSPPPATGELFF; cdr3_nt: TGCGCCAGCAGCCCCCCTCCGGCAACGGGGGAGCTGTTTTTT
d_call: TRBD2; v_call: TRBV6-2/TRBV6-3; clone_size: few; j_call: TRBJ2-2; cdr3_aa: CASSPLSASGNTGELFF; cdr3_nt: TGTGCCAGCAGTCCCCTCTCGGCTAGCGGGAACACCGGGGAGCTGTTTTTT
d_call: -; v_call: TRBV3-1; clone_size: many; j_call: TRBJ2-7; cdr3_aa: CASSPPSSYEQYF; cdr3_nt: TGTGCCAGCAGCCCTCCCAGCTCCTACGAGCAGTACTTC
d_call: -; v_call: TRBV6-2/TRBV6-3; clone_size: few; j_call: TRBJ1-5; cdr3_aa: CASSWGQGSHF; cdr3_nt: -
d_call: TRBD1; v_call: TRBV5-1; clone_size: -; j_call: TRBJ2-7; cdr3_aa: CASSPRGQGVIYEQYF; cdr3_nt: TGCGCCAGCAGCCCCAGGGGACAGGGGGTTATCTACGAGCAGTACTTC
d_call: TRBD2; v_call: TRBV9; clone_size: -; j_call: TRBJ2-2; cdr3_aa: CASSVPSGSTGELFF; cdr3_nt: TGTGCCAGCAGCGTCCCTAGCGGTTCCACCGGGGAGCTGTTTTTT
d_call: TRBD1; v_call: TRBV28; clone_size: few; j_call: TRBJ1-5; cdr3_aa: CAIKRGTVVNQPQHF; cdr3_nt: TGTGCTATCAAAAGGGGGACAGTCGTAAATCAGCCCCAGCATTTT
d_call: -; v_call: TRBV6-5; clone_size: few; j_call: TRBJ1-1; cdr3_aa: CASSTEIEAFF; cdr3_nt: TGTGCCAGCAGTACAGAGATTGAAGCTTTCTTT